This paragraph covers one T cell receptor (beta chain) sequence. V lost 0 bases and J lost 2, with 6 bases in between. CDR1 SGDLS and CDR2 YYNGEE come from the germline V gene. CDR3 length: 15 residues. This sample is part of a study of control samples from healthy donors and cancer patients. The repertoire was sequenced with immunoSEQ multiplex PCR; TCRdb's copy has only in-frame clones and lacks some. The sample yields some 87,000 clones, 84% seen once. The sequenced sample was PBMCs. This chain links TRBV9 with TRBJ2-6; tentative D call: TRBD2 (6 bases). The source is a man between 60 and 75 years old with head and neck cancer. The CDR3 loop reads CASSVGGTGANVLTF. For the CDR3, the DNA is TGTGCCAGCAGCGTAGGCGGGACTGGGGCCAACGTCCTGACTTTC.